These 6 T cell receptor beta chains were sequenced from one sample in a study of metastatic and nonmetastatic thyroid tumors. No patient received treatment before thyroid surgery. TCRdb reanalyzed the PCR reads with MiXCR. The profile shows several thousand clones, roughly 35% of them singletons. The source material was adjacent normal tissue. Source of these receptors: a male donor with papillary thyroid cancer or a benign thyroid nodule (not recorded which). Some clones in this sample may be carry-over from other donors' samples.

The V gene is TRBV6-1, the J gene TRBJ2-7; the D gene is possibly TRBD1 (5 bases). Gene TRBJ2-1 matches the end of the DNA better, so the J call may be wrong. Germline-derived CDR1 and CDR2 are MNHNS and SASEGT. There are 15 residues in the CDR3. CDR3 nucleotides: TGTGCCAGCACCAGGGTGGCTCCCTCCTACAATGAGCAGTTCTTC. Amino acids: CASTRVAPSYNEQFF.

This sequence joins TRBV28 and TRBJ2-1; D remains unclear. This CDR3 is 12 amino acids long. V dropped 6 bases and J dropped 6 bases, with 9 bases sitting between them. From germline, CDR1 is MDHEN and CDR2 SYDVKM. The CDR3 here is CASSLASNEQFF. CDR3 sequence (DNA): TGTGCCAGCAGCCTTGCCAGCAATGAGCAGTTCTTC.

The genes are TRBV5-1 and TRBJ1-2, with D perhaps matching TRBD1 (6 bases). V was pared by 0 bases and J by 4 bases, with 13 bases between. The CDR3 spans 15 residues. Germline V CDR1 and CDR2: SGHRS, YFSETQ. For the CDR3, the DNA is TGCGCCAGCAGCTTGGACGGAAACAGGGCCTATGGCTACACCTTC. Encoded protein: CASSLDGNRAYGYTF.

This clone was seen a few times. The rearrangement links TRBV6-4 to TRBJ1-1, with unresolved D. Germline V gene data show CDR1 as MRHNA and CDR2 as SNTAGT. The CDR3 is 13 residues long. V gave up 0 bases and J gave up 5 bases, with 7 bases separating them. CDR3 sequence reads: CASSDSSMTEAFF. The CDR3 bases are TGTGCCAGCAGTGACTCTAGTATGACTGAAGCTTTCTTT.

This clone was detected only a few times. The V call is TRBV6-2 or TRBV6-3, the J call TRBJ2-1; D uncertain. Deletions cut 4 bases from V and 5 bases from J, with 15 bases between. This CDR3 has 15 residues. Germline V gives CDR1 MNHEY, CDR2 SVGEGT. CDR3 residues: CASSFWGIGNNEQFF. The CDR3 coding sequence is TGTGCCAGCAGTTTTTGGGGAATTGGGAACAATGAGCAGTTCTTC.

This clone has a handful of counts. The gene calls are TRBV6-1 and TRBJ1-1; a weak D match, TRBD1 (6 bases). CDR1 and CDR2 (germline): MNHNS, SASEGT. V was shortened by 10 bases and J by 0 bases, with 18 bases between the two germline ends. CDR3 length: 15 amino acids. The chain's CDR3 is CATRDRDTMNTEAFF. CDR3 DNA sequence: TGTGCCACCAGAGACCGGGACACGATGAACACTGAAGCTTTCTTT.